This T cell receptor (beta chain) is drawn from a study of human T cells and chemical hapten exposure. TCRdb reprocessed the RACE reads with MiXCR, giving one entry per CDR3 protein. The table shows more than 300,000 distinct CDR3 sequences, with roughly 5% occurring only once. Study-wide points: Controls had significantly fewer large CDR3 similarity clusters than were formed by expanded TCRs.

The CDR3 consists of 13 residues. Trimming pared 5 bases from V and 12 bases from J, leaving 17 bases between. In germline, CDR1 is MNHEY, CDR2 SVGEGT. Time point reported: pre-sensitization, week 0. Treatment described: therapeutic diphenylcyclopropenone sensitization with weekly scalp DPC. There are many counts of this clonotype. Its antigen is not known. The chain links TRBV6-2 or TRBV6-3 to TRBJ2-1, with D maybe TRBD2 (5 bases). This receptor was taken from a woman aged 45-65 years with alopecia areata. Some clones in this sample may be carry-over from other donors' samples. Sequences were derived from whole blood, sampled in connection with sensitization to the hapten diphenylcyclopropenone (DPC). The DNA for the CDR3 is TGTGCCAGCAGTCCGGACTGGCTTGGGGTGCAGTTCTTC. It encodes CASSPDWLGVQFF.